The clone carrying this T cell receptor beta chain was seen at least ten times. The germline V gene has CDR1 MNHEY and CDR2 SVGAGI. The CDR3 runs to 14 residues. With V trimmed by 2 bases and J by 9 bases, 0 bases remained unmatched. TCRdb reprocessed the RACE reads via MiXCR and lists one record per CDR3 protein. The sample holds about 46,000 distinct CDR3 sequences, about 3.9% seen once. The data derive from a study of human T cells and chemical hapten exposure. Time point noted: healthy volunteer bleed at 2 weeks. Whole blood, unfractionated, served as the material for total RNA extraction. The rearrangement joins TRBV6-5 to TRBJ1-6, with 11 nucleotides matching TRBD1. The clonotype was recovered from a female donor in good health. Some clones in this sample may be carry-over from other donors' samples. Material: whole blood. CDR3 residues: CASSYGQGASPLHF. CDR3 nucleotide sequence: TGTGCCAGCAGTTACGGACAGGGGGCTTCACCCCTCCACTTT.